This is a list of T cell receptor beta chains from one sample in a study of tumor and adjacent non-tumor tissue in lung cancer. TCRdb re-derived calls from the multiplex PCR reads in MiXCR, one entry per CDR3 protein. Altogether some 200,000 distinct CDR3 sequences are present, about 76% being singletons, with the ten largest covering approximately 26%. Sequenced sample: lung tumor tissue. These TCRs come from a man aged 60-69 years with non-small cell lung cancer. The CDR3 runs from the conserved cysteine through the conserved F or W. The D gene is left open where the match is weak. For some rows the clone size is stated as once, few or many, or as a class when expanded; others skip it.

clone_size d_call j_call v_call cdr3_aa cdr3_nt
. . TRBJ2-3 TRBV20-1 CSARDAIGPDMQYF TGCAGTGCTAGAGATGCGATAGGCCCGGATATGCAGTATTTT
. TRBD2 TRBJ2-3 TRBV11-2 CASNLGRGTITDTHYF TGTGCCAGCAACTTAGGACGTGGGACTATCACAGATACGCACTATTTT
. . TRBJ2-1 TRBV28 CASSWSDEQFF TGTGCCAGCAGTTGGTCGGATGAGCAGTTCTTC
many TRBD2 TRBJ2-1 TRBV4-2 CASSPDGTSGYNEQFF TGTGCCAGCAGCCCGGACGGGACTAGCGGCTACAATGAGCAGTTCTTC
many TRBD1 TRBJ2-7 TRBV29-1 CSVGGRGTGVHEQYF TGCAGCGTTGGGGGGCGAGGGACAGGGGTCCACGAGCAGTACTTC
many TRBD1 TRBJ2-2 TRBV5-4 CASSLANRGTGELFF TGTGCCAGCAGCCTCGCGAACAGGGGAACCGGGGAGCTGTTTTTT
few . TRBJ1-2 TRBV12-3/TRBV12-4 CASRKGRNNYGYTF TGTGCCAGCAGGAAGGGACGGAACAACTATGGCTACACCTTC
many . TRBJ2-5 TRBV29-1 CSVRQKKETQYF TGCAGCGTTCGACAGAAAAAGGAGACCCAGTACTTC
. . TRBJ2-5 TRBV5-6 CASSGGLVSGGETQYF TGTGCCAGCAGCGGTGGCCTGGTCTCCGGAGGAGAGACCCAGTACTTC
. TRBD2 TRBJ2-1 TRBV20-1 CRARPGGTSASEQFF TGCAGAGCTAGACCCGGGGGGACTAGTGCGAGCGAGCAGTTCTTC
. . TRBJ2-1 TRBV4-2 CVSSQGGNMTYNEQFF TGCGTCAGCAGCCAAGGTGGCAATATGACCTACAATGAGCAGTTCTTC
. . TRBJ2-2 TRBV4-3 CASSQGGAHTWELFF TGCGCCAGCAGCCAAGGGGGGGCGCACACTTGGGAGCTGTTTTTT
. . TRBJ2-7 TRBV4-1 CASIQGSLYEQYF TGCGCCAGCATCCAAGGATCGCTGTACGAGCAGTACTTC
. . TRBJ2-7 TRBV20-1 CSAIYPGSSSYEQYF TGCAGTGCTATCTACCCTGGCTCCTCCTCCTACGAGCAGTACTTC
. . TRBJ2-7 TRBV6-1 CASVGASHSYEQYF TGTGCCAGCGTAGGGGCCTCCCACTCCTACGAGCAGTACTTC
. . TRBJ1-1 TRBV4-2 CVSSPRDQDTEAFF TGTGTTAGCAGCCCCCGAGACCAGGACACTGAAGCTTTCTTT